This T cell receptor (beta chain) comes out of a study of blood T cells in healthy people across ages. The germline V gene encodes CDR1 LNHDA and CDR2 SQIVND (reference sequence). This CDR3 contains 15 residues. Then a second PCR, running about 6 to 12 cycles, was carried out with a sample-barcoded 5' primer and a J-beta primer mix. One entry per CDR3 protein results from TCRdb running MiXCR on the 5' RACE reads. The sample yields about 760,000 distinct CDR3 sequences, more than 20% seen once. This clonotype is a singleton in its sample. In addition, the sample was reused for a study of T cells of mothers and their children.

The J gene is TRBJ2-5, the V gene TRBV19; 9 bases map to TRBD1. The J call may be in error: the DNA end matches TRBJ2-7 better. This clonotype originated in a boy aged 5-17 years in good health. Sequences were obtained from blood. The CDR3 DNA follows: TGTGCCAGTAGTACCGCCGGGACAGGGCTCCACGAGCAGTACTTC. It is translated as CASSTAGTGLHEQYF.